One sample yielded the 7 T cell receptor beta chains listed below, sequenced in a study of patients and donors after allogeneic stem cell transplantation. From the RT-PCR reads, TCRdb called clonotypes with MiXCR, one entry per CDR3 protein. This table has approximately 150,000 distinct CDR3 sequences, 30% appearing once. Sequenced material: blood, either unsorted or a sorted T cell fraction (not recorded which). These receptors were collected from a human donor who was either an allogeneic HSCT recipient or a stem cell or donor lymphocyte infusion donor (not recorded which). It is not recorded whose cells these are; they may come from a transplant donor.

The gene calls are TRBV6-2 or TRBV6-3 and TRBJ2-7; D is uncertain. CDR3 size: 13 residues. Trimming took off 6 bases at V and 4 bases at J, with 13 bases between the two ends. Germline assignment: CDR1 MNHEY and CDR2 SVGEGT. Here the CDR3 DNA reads TGTGCCAGCAGCCGGGCCGCAATTTACGAGCAGTACTTC. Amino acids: CASSRAAIYEQYF.

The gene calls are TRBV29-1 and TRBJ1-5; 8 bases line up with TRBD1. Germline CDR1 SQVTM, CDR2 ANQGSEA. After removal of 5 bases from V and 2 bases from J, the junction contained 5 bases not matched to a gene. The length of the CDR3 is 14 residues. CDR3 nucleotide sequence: TGCAGCGTTTCGACAGGGGACGGCAATCAGCCCCAGCATTTT. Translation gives CSVSTGDGNQPQHF. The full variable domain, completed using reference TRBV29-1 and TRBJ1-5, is SAVISQKPSRDICQRGTSLTIQCQVDSQVTMMFWYRQQPGQSLTLIATANQGSEATYESGFVIDKFPISRPNLTFSTLTVSNMSPEDSSIYLCSVSTGDGNQPQHFGDGTRLSIL.

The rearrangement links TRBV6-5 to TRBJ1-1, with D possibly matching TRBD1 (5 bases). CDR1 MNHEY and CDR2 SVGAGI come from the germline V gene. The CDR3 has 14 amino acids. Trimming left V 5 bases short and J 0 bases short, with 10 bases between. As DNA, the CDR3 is TGTGCCAGCAGTCTCCGGGGGGTGAACACTGAAGCTTTCTTT. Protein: CASSLRGVNTEAFF.

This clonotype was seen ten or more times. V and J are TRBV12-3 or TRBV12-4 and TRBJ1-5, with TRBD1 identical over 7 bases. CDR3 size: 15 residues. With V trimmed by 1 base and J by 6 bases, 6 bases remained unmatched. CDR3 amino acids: CASSLGAGGSQPQHF. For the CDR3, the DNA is TGTGCCAGCAGTTTAGGGGCAGGGGGGTCTCAGCCCCAGCATTTT.

The CDR3 loop is CASSVGPSPSYEQYF. As DNA, the CDR3 is TGTGCCAGCAGCGTAGGTCCTTCCCCCTCCTACGAGCAGTACTTC. The V call is TRBV9, the J call TRBJ2-7; no definite D call. Looked up from germline, CDR1 is SGDLS and CDR2 is YYNGEE. Deletions cut 0 bases from V and 0 bases from J, with 10 bases between. The CDR3 is 15 amino acids. Drawing the rest from reference TRBV9 and TRBJ2-7, the complete variable domain is DSGVTQTPKHLITATGQRVTLRCSPRSGDLSVYWYQQSLDQGLQFLIQYYNGEERAKGNILERFSAQQFPDLHSELNLSSLELGDSALYFCASSVGPSPSYEQYFGPGTRLTVT.

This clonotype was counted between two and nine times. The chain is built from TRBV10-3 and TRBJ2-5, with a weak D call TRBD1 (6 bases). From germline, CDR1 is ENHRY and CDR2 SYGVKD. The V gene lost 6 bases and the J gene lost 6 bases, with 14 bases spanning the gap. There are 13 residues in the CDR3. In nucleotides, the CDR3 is TGTGCCATCAGGAAGGACAGAGGGCAGACCCAGTACTTC. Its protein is CAIRKDRGQTQYF.

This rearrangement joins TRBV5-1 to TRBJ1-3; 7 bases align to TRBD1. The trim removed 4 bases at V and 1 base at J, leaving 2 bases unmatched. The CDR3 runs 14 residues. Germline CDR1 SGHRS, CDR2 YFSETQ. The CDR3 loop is CASSQQGSGNTIYF. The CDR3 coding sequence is TGCGCCAGCAGCCAACAGGGGTCTGGAAACACCATATATTTT.